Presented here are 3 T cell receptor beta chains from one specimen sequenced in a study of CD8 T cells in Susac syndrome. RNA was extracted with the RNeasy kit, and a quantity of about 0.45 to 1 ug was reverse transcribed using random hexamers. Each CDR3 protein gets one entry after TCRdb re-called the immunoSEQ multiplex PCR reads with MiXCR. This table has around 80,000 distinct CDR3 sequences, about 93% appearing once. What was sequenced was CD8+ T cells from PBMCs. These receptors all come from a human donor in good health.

This CDR3 reads CAWNFPLDSGNTIYF. In DNA, the CDR3 is TGTGCCTGGAACTTCCCACTGGACTCTGGAAACACCATATATTTT. The chain carries TRBV30 and TRBJ1-3; the D is unclear. The germline CDR1 and CDR2 sequences are GTSNPN and SVGIG (reference sequence). Trimming shortened V by 4 bases and J by 0 bases, and 13 bases separated the two germline ends. This CDR3 is built from 15 residues.

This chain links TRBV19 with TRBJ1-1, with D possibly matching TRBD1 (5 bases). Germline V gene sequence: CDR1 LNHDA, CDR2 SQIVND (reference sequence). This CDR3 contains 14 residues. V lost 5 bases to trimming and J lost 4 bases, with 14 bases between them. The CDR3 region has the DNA TGTGCCAGTAGTGATCGGGGCTGGGGCACTGAAGCTTTCTTT. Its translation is CASSDRGWGTEAFF.

The CDR3 is CASSRDWRSGANVLTF. The CDR3 region has the DNA TGTGCCAGCAGTCGAGACTGGCGGTCTGGGGCCAACGTCCTGACTTTC. The chain combines TRBV27 with TRBJ2-6; D not certain. Germline values: CDR1 MNHEY, CDR2 SMNVEV (reference sequence). There are 16 residues in the CDR3. Trimming took 5 bases from V and 1 from J, leaving 12 bases between them.